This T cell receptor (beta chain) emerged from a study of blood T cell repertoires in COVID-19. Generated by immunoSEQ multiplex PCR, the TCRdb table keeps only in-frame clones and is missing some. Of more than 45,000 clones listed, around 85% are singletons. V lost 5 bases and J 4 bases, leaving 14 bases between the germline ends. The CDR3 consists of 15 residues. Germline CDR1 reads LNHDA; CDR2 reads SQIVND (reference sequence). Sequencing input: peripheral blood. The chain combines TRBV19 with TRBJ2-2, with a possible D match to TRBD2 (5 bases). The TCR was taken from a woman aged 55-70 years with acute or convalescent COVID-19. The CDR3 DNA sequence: TGTGCCAGTAGTCTGGGTCTAGCTGGCACCGGGGAGCTGTTTTTT. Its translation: CASSLGLAGTGELFF. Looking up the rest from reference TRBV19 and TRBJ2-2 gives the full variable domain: DGGITQSPKYLFRKEGQNVTLSCEQNLNHDAMYWYRQDPGQGLRLIYYSQIVNDFQKGDIAEGYSVSREKKESFPLTVTSAQKNPTAFYLCASSLGLAGTGELFFGEGSRLTVL.